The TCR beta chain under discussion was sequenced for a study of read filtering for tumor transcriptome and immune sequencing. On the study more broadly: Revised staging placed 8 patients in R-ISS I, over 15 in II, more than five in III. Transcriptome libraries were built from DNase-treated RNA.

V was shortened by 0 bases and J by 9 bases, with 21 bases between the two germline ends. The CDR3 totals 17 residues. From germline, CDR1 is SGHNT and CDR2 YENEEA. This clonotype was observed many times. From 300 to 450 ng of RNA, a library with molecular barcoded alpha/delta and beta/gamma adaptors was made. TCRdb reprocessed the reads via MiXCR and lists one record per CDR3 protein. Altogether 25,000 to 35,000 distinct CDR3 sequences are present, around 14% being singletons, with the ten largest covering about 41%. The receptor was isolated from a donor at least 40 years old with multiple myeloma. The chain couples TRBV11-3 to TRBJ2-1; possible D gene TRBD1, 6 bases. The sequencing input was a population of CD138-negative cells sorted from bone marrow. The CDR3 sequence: CASSLDSTGREGGEQFF. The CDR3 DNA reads TGTGCCAGCAGCTTAGATTCGACCGGACGGGAAGGGGGTGAGCAGTTCTTC.